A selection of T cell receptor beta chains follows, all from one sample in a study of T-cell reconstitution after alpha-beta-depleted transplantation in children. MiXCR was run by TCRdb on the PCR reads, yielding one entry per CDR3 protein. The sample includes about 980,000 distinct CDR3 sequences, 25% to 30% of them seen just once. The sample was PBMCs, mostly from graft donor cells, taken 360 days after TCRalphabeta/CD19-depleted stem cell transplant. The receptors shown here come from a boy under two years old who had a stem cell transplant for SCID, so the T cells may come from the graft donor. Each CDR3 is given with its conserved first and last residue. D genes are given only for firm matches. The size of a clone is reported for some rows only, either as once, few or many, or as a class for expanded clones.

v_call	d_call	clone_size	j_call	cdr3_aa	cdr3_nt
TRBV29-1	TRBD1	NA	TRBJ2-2	CSALQGAWTGELFF	TGCAGCGCGCTACAGGGGGCATGGACCGGGGAGCTGTTTTTT
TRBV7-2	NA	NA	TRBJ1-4	CASSPGGTTDEKLFF	TGTGCCAGCAGCCCCGGCGGGACAACGGATGAAAAACTGTTTTTT
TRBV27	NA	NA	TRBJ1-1	CASSLLPLQGTLTEAFF	TGTGCCAGCAGTTTACTGCCCTTACAGGGCACCTTAACTGAAGCTTTCTTT
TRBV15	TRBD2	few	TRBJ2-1	CATSRLAGQSNEQFF	TGTGCCACCAGCAGGCTAGCGGGTCAGAGCAATGAGCAGTTCTTC
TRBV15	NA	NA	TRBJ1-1	CATSRTPQYTEAFF	TGTGCCACCAGCCGTACGCCGCAATACACTGAAGCTTTCTTT
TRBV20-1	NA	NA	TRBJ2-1	CSASSWSYNEQFF	TGCAGTGCTAGTTCCTGGAGTTACAATGAGCAGTTCTTC
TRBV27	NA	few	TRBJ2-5	CASSLQIQETQYF	TGTGCCAGCAGTTTACAGATACAAGAGACCCAGTACTTC
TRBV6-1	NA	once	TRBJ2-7	CASSEEWGPQFQQYF	TGTGCCAGCAGTGAAGAGTGGGGGCCCCAATTTCAGCAGTACTTC
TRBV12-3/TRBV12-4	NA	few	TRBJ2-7	CASRVAGAYEQYF	TGTGCCAGCAGGGTCGCCGGGGCCTACGAGCAGTACTTC
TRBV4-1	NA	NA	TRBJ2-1	CASSQEGYPYNEQFF	TGCGCCAGCAGCCAAGAGGGCTACCCCTACAATGAGCAGTTCTTC